A selection of T cell receptor beta chains follows, all from one sample in a study of identifying expanded T cells in peripheral blood. Only in-frame clones appear in the TCRdb table, and some are missing; sequencing was by immunoSEQ multiplex PCR. The repertoire holds 70,000 to 95,000 clones, with roughly 90% as singletons. Sequencing was performed on blood. The receptors shown here come from a person between 18 and 75 years old in good health. The CDR3 runs from the conserved cysteine through the conserved F or W. Each record gives: V gene, D gene, clone size, J gene, CDR3 protein, CDR3 DNA. A D gene is named only where the DNA matches it firmly. Clone size appears in some rows only: once, few, many, or a class for an expanded clone.

V: TRBV2
D: -
size: -
J: TRBJ1-1
CDR3: CASSEEGVVAEAFF
DNA: TGTGCCAGCAGTGAGGAGGGGGTAGTTGCTGAAGCTTTCTTT

V: TRBV10-3
D: -
size: -
J: TRBJ1-1
CDR3: CAISDWATANTEAFF
DNA: TGTGCCATCAGTGACTGGGCCACAGCGAACACTGAAGCTTTCTTT

V: TRBV2
D: TRBD1
size: -
J: TRBJ1-1
CDR3: CASSGQGATEAFF
DNA: TGTGCCAGCAGTGGACAGGGGGCGACTGAAGCTTTCTTT

V: TRBV30
D: -
size: -
J: TRBJ1-4
CDR3: CAWSLGATNEKLFF
DNA: TGTGCCTGGAGTCTGGGGGCAACTAATGAAAAACTGTTTTTT

V: TRBV19
D: -
size: once
J: TRBJ2-5
CDR3: CASSTYDSQETQYF
DNA: TGTGCCAGTAGTACCTACGACAGCCAAGAGACCCAGTACTTC

V: TRBV6-1
D: -
size: -
J: TRBJ1-3
CDR3: CASSERTINSGNTIYF
DNA: TGTGCCAGCAGTGAACGGACAATCAACTCTGGAAACACCATATATTTT

V: TRBV9
D: -
size: -
J: TRBJ2-7
CDR3: CASSVGYEQYF
DNA: TGTGCCAGCAGCGTAGGGTACGAGCAGTACTTC

V: TRBV2
D: TRBD1
size: -
J: TRBJ1-2
CDR3: CASRGTGSYGYTF
DNA: TGTGCCAGCAGGGGGACAGGGTCCTATGGCTACACCTTC

V: TRBV6-6
D: TRBD1
size: -
J: TRBJ1-6
CDR3: CASSLRTGDSPLHF
DNA: TGTGCCAGCAGTTTAAGGACAGGCGATTCACCCCTCCACTTT

V: TRBV19
D: -
size: -
J: TRBJ1-5
CDR3: CASSIEGPQHF
DNA: TGTGCCAGTAGTATAGAGGGGCCCCAGCATTTT

V: TRBV7-8
D: -
size: -
J: TRBJ1-5
CDR3: CASSNGQNQPQHF
DNA: TGTGCCAGCAGCAACGGACAGAATCAGCCCCAGCATTTT

V: TRBV27
D: -
size: -
J: TRBJ1-1
CDR3: CASSLFAGILGSGNTEAFF
DNA: TGTGCCAGCAGTTTATTTGCGGGTATTTTGGGGTCCGGGAACACTGAAGCTTTCTTT

V: TRBV10-3
D: TRBD2
size: -
J: TRBJ2-1
CDR3: CAIRLGLAGLNEQFF
DNA: TGTGCCATCAGATTGGGACTAGCGGGACTGAATGAGCAGTTCTTC

V: TRBV4-2
D: -
size: -
J: TRBJ2-3
CDR3: CASSRGGQYGFSTDTQYF
DNA: TGTGCCAGCAGCCGGGGCGGACAGTACGGATTTAGCACAGATACGCAGTATTTT

V: TRBV30
D: -
size: -
J: TRBJ2-7
CDR3: CAWSDRGVGEQYF
DNA: TGTGCCTGGAGTGATAGAGGGGTGGGGGAGCAGTACTTC

V: TRBV5-1
D: -
size: -
J: TRBJ2-2
CDR3: CASSLAPGELFF
DNA: TGCGCCAGCAGCCTAGCGCCCGGGGAGCTGTTTTTT

V: TRBV5-5
D: TRBD1
size: -
J: TRBJ1-1
CDR3: CASTPPGQQTEAFF
DNA: TGTGCCAGCACCCCTCCGGGACAGCAAACTGAAGCTTTCTTT

V: TRBV6-1
D: -
size: -
J: TRBJ1-1
CDR3: CASRGTNTEAFF
DNA: TGTGCCAGCAGGGGTACAAACACTGAAGCTTTCTTT

V: TRBV7-2
D: TRBD1
size: -
J: TRBJ1-5
CDR3: CASSLSGGGYQPQHF
DNA: TGTGCCAGCAGCTTATCAGGGGGCGGTTATCAGCCCCAGCATTTT

V: TRBV7-2
D: -
size: -
J: TRBJ2-3
CDR3: CASKTVTGTDTQYF
DNA: TGTGCCAGCAAAACCGTGACGGGAACAGATACGCAGTATTTT

V: TRBV4-1
D: -
size: -
J: TRBJ1-4
CDR3: CASSQEAWATNEKLFF
DNA: TGCGCCAGCAGCCAAGAGGCATGGGCAACTAATGAAAAACTGTTTTTT

V: TRBV10-2
D: -
size: -
J: TRBJ2-7
CDR3: CASRQEGAAYEQYF
DNA: TGCGCCAGCAGGCAGGAGGGGGCAGCCTACGAGCAGTACTTC